The 3 T cell receptor beta chains below were found in one sample sequenced in a study of blood T cell repertoires in COVID-19. Generated by immunoSEQ multiplex PCR, the TCRdb table keeps only in-frame clones and is missing some. The sample gives some 200,000 clones, around 84% of which show up once; 7% to 8.5% is in the top ten. Sequencing was done on a sample of PBMCs or T cells enriched from blood (not recorded which). Receptor source: a woman between 40 and 55 years old with acute COVID-19.

This clone was detected only once. The rearrangement uses TRBV6-4 and TRBJ2-1; 13 bases are shared with TRBD2. The germline gives CDR1 MRHNA, CDR2 SNTAGT. The CDR3 has 14 residues. V shed 6 bases, J shed 9 bases, and the junction held 5 bases outside the gene matches. The CDR3: CASSGTSGVSEQFF. The CDR3 nucleotides read TGTGCCAGCAGCGGGACTAGCGGGGTCAGTGAGCAGTTCTTC.

This clone has a handful of counts. The CDR3 loop is CASSQITQGGYNEQFF. In nucleotides, the CDR3 is TGTGCCAGCAGCCAAATCACCCAGGGGGGCTACAATGAGCAGTTCTTC. V usage is TRBV3-1 (or the pseudogene TRBV3-2) and J usage is TRBJ2-1, with D possibly matching TRBD1 (7 bases). V lost 2 bases and J 3 bases, leaving 14 bases between the germline ends. CDR1 and CDR2 from the germline V gene are LGHDT and YNNKEL (reference sequence). CDR3 length equals 16 residues.

This chain uses TRBV19 with TRBJ2-7, with 11 bases that match TRBD2. V was pared by 6 bases and J by 4 bases, with 8 bases of the junction left unmatched. Per germline, CDR1 LNHDA and CDR2 SQIVND (reference sequence). This CDR3 has 15 amino acids. The CDR3 nucleotides are TGTGCCAGTAGAGATAGCGGGAGGGCCGGGTACGAGCAGTACTTC. This codes for CASRDSGRAGYEQYF.